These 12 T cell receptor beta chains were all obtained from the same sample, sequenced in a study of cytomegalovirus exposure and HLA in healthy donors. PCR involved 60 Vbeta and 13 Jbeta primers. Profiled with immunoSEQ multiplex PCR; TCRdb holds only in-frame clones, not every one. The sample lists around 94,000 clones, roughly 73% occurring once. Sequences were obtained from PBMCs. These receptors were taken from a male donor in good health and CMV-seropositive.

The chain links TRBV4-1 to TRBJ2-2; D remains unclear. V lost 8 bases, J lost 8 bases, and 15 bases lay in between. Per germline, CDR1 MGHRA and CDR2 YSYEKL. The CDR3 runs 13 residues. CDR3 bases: TGCGCCAGCGCCTCGGTTGGTTCTGGGGAGCTGTTTTTT. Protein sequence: CASASVGSGELFF.

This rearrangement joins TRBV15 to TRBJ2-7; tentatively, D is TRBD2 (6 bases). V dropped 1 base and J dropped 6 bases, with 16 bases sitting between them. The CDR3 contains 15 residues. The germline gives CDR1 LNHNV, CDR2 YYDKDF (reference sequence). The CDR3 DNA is TGTGCCACCAGCAGAGCCGGGACCGGGGGTTTCGAGCAGTACTTC. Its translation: CATSRAGTGGFEQYF.

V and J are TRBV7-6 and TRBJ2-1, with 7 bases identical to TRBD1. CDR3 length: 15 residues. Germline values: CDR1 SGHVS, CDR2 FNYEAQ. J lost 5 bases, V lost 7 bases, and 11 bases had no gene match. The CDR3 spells CASTEDGTVNNEQFF. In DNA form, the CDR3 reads TGTGCCAGCACCGAGGACGGGACAGTTAACAATGAGCAGTTCTTC.

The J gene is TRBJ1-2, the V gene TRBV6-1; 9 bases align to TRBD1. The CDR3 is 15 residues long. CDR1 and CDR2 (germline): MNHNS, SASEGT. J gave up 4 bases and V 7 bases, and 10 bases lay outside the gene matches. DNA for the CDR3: TGTGCCAGCATCACGACAGGGGGTAGGGGCTATGGCTACACCTTC. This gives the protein CASITTGGRGYGYTF.

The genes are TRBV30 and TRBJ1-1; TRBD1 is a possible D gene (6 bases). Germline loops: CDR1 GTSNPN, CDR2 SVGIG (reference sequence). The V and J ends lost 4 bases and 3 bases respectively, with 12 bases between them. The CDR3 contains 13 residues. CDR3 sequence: CAWTRGGHTEAFF. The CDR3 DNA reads TGTGCCTGGACCCGGGGGGGGCACACTGAAGCTTTCTTT.

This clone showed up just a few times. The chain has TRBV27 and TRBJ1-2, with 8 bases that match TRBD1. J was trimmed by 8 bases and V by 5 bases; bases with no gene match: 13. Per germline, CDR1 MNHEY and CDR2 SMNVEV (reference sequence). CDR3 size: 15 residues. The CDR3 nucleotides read TGTGCCAGCAGTACGGGGCTAGACAGGGGACTAGGCTACACCTTC. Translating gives CASSTGLDRGLGYTF.

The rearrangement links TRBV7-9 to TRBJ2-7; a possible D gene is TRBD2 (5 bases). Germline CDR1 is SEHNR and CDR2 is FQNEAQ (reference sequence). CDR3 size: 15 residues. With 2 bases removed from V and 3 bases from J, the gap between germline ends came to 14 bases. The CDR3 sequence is CASSLYPGTNYEQYF. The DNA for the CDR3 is TGTGCCAGCAGCTTATACCCGGGAACGAACTACGAGCAGTACTTC.

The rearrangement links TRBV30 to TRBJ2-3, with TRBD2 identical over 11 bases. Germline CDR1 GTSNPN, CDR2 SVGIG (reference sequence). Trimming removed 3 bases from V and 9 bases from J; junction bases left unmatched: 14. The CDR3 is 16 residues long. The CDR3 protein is CAWSPGTSGPQGTQYF. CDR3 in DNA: TGTGCCTGGAGCCCCGGGACTAGCGGCCCTCAAGGAACGCAGTATTTT.

DNA for the CDR3: TGTGCCACCGACGGACTAGCGACCGGGGAGCTGTTTTTT. It yields the protein CATDGLATGELFF. The genes are TRBV6-1 and TRBJ2-2; 9 bases fit TRBD2. CDR3 length: 13 residues. V shed 10 bases and J 5 bases; nucleotides not matched to a gene: 5. Germline CDR1 is MNHNS and CDR2 is SASEGT.

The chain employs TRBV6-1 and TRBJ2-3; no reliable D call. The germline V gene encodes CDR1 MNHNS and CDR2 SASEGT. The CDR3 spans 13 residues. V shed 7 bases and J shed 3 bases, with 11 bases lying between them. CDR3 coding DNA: TGTGCCAGCATCCTGCACGGGACAGATACGCAGTATTTT. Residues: CASILHGTDTQYF.

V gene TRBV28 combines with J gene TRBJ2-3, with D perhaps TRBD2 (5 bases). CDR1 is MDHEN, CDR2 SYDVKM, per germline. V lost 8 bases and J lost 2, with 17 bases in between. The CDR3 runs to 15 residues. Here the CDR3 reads CASSALESFTDTQYF. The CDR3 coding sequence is TGTGCCAGCTCCGCACTAGAAAGCTTCACAGATACGCAGTATTTT.

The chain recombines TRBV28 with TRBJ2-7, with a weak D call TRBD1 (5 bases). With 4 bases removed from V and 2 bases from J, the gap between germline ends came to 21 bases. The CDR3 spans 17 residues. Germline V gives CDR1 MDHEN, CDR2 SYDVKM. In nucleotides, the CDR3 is TGTGCCAGCAGTTCGGGCTTGACAGCCAGAAAAGCCTACGAGCAGTACTTC. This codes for CASSSGLTARKAYEQYF.